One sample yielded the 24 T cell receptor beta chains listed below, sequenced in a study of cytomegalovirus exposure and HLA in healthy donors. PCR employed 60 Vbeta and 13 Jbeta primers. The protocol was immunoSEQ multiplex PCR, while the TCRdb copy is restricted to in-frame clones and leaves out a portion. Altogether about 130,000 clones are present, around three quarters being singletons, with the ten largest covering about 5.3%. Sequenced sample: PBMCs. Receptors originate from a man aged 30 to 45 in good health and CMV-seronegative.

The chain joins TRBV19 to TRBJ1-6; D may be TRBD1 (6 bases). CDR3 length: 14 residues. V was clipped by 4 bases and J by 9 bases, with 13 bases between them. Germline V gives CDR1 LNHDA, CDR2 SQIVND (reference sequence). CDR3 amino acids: CASSTGPGVSPLHF. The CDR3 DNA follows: TGTGCCAGTAGTACCGGCCCAGGGGTTTCACCCCTCCACTTT.

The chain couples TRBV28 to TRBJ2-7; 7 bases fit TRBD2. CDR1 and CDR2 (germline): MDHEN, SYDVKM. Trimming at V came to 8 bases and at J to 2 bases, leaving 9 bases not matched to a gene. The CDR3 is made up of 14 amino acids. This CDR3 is CASRPGTITYEQYF. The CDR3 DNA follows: TGTGCCAGCCGTCCAGGGACTATCACCTACGAGCAGTACTTC.

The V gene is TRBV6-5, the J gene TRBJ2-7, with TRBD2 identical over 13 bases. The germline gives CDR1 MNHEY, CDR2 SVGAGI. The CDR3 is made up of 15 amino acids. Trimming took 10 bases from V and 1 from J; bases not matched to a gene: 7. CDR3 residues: CATSGLAGNSYEQYF. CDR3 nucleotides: TGTGCCACCTCGGGACTAGCGGGAAATTCCTACGAGCAGTACTTC.

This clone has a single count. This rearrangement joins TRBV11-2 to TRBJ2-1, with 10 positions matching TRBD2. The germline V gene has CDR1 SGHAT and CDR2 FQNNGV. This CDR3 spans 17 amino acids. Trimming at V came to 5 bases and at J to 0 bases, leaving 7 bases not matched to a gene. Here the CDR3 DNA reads TGTGCCAGCAGCCGCGCTCCTAGCGGGAGCTCCTACAATGAGCAGTTCTTC. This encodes CASSRAPSGSSYNEQFF.

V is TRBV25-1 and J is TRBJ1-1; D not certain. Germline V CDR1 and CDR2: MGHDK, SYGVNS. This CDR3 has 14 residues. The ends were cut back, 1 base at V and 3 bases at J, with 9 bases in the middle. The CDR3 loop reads CASSESLDYTEAFF. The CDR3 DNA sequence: TGTGCCAGCAGTGAATCCTTAGATTACACTGAAGCTTTCTTT.

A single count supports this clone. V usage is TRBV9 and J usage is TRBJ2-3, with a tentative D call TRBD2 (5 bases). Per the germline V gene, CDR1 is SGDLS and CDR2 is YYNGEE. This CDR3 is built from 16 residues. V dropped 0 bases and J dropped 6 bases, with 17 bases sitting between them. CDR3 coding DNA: TGTGCCAGCAGCGTAGCTCTCGGGGTTACGGGTGATACGCAGTATTTT. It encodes CASSVALGVTGDTQYF. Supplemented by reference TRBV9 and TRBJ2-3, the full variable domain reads DSGVTQTPKHLITATGQRVTLRCSPRSGDLSVYWYQQSLDQGLQFLIQYYNGEERAKGNILERFSAQQFPDLHSELNLSSLELGDSALYFCASSVALGVTGDTQYFGPGTRLTVL.

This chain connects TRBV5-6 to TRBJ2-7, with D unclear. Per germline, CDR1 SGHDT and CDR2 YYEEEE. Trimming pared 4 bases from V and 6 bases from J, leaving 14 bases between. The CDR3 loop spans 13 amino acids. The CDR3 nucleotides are TGTGCCAGCAGCACAACAGCAGGCCTCGAGCAGTACTTC. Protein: CASSTTAGLEQYF.

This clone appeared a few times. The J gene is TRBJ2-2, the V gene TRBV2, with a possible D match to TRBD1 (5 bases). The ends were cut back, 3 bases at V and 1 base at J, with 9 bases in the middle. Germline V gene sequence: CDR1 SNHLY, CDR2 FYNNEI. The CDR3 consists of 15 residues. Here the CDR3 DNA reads TGTGCCAGCAGTGATTCAGGGCAGAACACCGGGGAGCTGTTTTTT. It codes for CASSDSGQNTGELFF. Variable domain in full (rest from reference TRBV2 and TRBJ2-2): EPEVTQTPSHQVTQMGQEVILRCVPISNHLYFYWYRQILGQKVEFLVSFYNNEISEKSEIFDDQFSVERPDGSNFTLKIRSTKLEDSAMYFCASSDSGQNTGELFFGEGSRLTVL.

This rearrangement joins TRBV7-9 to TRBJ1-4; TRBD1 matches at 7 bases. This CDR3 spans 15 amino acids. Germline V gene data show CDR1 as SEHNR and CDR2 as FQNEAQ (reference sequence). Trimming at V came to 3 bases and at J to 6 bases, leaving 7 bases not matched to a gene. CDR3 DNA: TGTGCCAGCAGCTTTTACGGGACAGCCGATGAAAAACTGTTTTTT. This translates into CASSFYGTADEKLFF.

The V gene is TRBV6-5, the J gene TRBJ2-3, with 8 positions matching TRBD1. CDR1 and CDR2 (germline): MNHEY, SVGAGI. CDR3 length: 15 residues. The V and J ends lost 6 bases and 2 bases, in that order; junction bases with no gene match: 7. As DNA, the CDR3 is TGTGCCAGCAGGAGGCTGGACAGGGACACAGATACGCAGTATTTT. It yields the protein CASRRLDRDTDTQYF.

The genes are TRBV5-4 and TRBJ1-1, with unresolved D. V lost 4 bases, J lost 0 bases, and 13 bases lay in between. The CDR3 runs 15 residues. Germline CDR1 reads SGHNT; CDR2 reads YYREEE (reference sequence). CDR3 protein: CASSPRGGVNTEAFF. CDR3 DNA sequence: TGTGCCAGCAGCCCCCGGGGTGGGGTGAACACTGAAGCTTTCTTT.

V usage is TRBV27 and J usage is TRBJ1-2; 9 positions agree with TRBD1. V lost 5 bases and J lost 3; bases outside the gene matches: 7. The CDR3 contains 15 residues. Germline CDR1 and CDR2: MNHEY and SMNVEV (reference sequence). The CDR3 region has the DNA TGTGCCAGCAGTCCCCAGACAGGGGGTTACTATGGCTACACCTTC. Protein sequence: CASSPQTGGYYGYTF.

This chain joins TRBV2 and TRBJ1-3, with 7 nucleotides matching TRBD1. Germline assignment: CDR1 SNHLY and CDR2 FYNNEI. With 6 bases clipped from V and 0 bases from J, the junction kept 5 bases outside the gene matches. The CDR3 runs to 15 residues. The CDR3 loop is CASSGQESSGNTIYF. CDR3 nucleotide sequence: TGTGCCAGCAGCGGACAGGAGAGCTCTGGAAACACCATATATTTT.

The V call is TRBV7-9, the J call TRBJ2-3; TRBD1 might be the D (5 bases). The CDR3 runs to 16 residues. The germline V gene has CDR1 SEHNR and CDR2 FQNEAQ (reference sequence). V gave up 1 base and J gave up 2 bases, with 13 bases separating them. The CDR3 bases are TGTGCCAGCAGCTTAGATGGGGCCACCTCCACAGATACGCAGTATTTT. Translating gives CASSLDGATSTDTQYF.

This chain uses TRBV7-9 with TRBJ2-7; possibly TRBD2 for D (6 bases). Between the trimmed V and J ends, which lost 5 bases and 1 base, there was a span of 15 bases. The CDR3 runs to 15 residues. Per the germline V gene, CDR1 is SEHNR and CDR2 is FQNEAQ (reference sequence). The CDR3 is CASSPQDGTSYEQYF. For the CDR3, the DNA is TGTGCCAGCAGCCCCCAAGATGGGACTTCCTACGAGCAGTACTTC.

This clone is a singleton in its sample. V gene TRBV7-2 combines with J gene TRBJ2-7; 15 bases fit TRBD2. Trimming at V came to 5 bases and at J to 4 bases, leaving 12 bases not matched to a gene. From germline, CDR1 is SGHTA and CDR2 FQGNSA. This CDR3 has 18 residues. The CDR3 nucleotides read TGTGCCAGCAGCATATCGGGACTAGCGGGGGGAAATTTGTACGAGCAGTACTTC. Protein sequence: CASSISGLAGGNLYEQYF.

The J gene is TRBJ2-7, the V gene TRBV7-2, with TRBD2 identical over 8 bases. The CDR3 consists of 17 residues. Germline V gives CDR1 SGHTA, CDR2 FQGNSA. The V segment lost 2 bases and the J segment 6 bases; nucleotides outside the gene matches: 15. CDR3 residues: CASSLFPAGVRGSEQYF. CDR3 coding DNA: TGTGCCAGCAGCTTATTTCCAGCGGGGGTACGAGGTAGCGAGCAGTACTTC.

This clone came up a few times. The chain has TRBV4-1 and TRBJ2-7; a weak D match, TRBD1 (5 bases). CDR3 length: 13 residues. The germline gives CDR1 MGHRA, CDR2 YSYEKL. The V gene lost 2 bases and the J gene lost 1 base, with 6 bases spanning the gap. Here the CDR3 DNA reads TGCGCCAGCAGCCAACGACAGTCCTACGAGCAGTACTTC. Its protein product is CASSQRQSYEQYF.

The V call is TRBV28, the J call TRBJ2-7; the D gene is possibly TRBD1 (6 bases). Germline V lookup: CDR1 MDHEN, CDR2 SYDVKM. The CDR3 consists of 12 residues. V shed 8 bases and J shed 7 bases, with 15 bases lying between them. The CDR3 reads CASSRGKEEQYF. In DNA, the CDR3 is TGTGCCAGCTCAAGGGGGAAGGAGGAGCAGTACTTC. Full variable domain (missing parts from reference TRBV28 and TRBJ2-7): DVKVTQSSRYLVKRTGEKVFLECVQDMDHENMFWYRQDPGLGLRLIYFSYDVKMKEKGDIPEGYSVSREKKERFSLILESASTNQTSMYLCASSRGKEEQYFGPGTRLTVT.

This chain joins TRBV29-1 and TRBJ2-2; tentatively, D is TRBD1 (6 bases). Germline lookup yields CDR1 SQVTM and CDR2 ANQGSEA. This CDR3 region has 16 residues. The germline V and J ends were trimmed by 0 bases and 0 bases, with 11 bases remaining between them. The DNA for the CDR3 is TGCAGCGTTGAAGATCCGGACAGATCGAACACCGGGGAGCTGTTTTTT. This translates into CSVEDPDRSNTGELFF.

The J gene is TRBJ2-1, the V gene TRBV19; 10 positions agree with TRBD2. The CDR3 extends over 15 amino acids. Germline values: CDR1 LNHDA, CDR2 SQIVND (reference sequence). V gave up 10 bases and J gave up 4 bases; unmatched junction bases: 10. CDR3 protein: CATAIAGGRYNEQFF. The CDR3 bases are TGTGCCACCGCCATAGCGGGGGGACGGTACAATGAGCAGTTCTTC.

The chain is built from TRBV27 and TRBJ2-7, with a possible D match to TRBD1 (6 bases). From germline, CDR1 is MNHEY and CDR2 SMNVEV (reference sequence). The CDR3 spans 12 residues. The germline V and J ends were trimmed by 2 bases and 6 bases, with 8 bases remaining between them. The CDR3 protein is CASSLRGGEQYF. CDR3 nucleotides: TGTGCCAGCAGTTTAAGAGGGGGCGAGCAGTACTTC.

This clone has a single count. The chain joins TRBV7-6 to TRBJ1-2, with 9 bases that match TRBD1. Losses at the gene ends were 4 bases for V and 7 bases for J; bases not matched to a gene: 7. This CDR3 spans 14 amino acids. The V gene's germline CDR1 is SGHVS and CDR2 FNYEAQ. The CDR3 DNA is TGTGCCAGCAGCTCGTCACAGGGGGCTGGTGGCTACACCTTC. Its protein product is CASSSSQGAGGYTF.

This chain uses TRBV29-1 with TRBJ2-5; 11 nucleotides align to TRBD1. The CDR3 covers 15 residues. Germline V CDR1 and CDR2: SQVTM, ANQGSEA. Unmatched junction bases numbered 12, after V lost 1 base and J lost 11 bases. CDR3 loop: CSVEGPGQGEGEQYF. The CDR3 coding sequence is TGCAGCGTTGAAGGTCCGGGACAGGGGGAGGGGGAGCAGTACTTC.